These 25 T cell receptor beta chains were sequenced from one sample in a study of vaccination effects on CD4 cells after COVID-19. The culture ran for approximately 10 days, and then CD4+ T cells were isolated. SARS-CoV-2 infected the person between March and December 2020, as confirmed by PCR. Participants each got two BNT162b2 or mRNA-1273 vaccine doses. These TCRs' antigens remain unknown. Clones were read by immunoSEQ multiplex PCR, and TCRdb kept only the in-frame ones, dropping some. The repertoire includes 50,000 or so clones, 65% to 80% of them detected once, and roughly 5.4% sits in the top ten. Sequenced material: CD4+ T cells from PBMCs cultured without peptide, taken after COVID-19 vaccination. Every receptor here comes from a human donor who had a prior SARS-CoV-2 infection.

This chain joins TRBV4-2 and TRBJ1-3, with 7 bases aligning to TRBD1. J lost 0 bases, V lost 3 bases, and 8 bases had no gene match. This CDR3 contains 17 residues. CDR1 and CDR2 from the germline V gene are LGHNA and YNFKEQ. This CDR3 reads CASSQMDRSYSGNTIYF. The CDR3 coding sequence is TGTGCCAGCAGCCAGATGGACAGGTCCTACTCTGGAAACACCATATATTTT.

This clone was observed once. The chain has TRBV10-3 and TRBJ2-7; a weak D match, TRBD2 (6 bases). The CDR3 covers 16 residues. CDR1 ENHRY and CDR2 SYGVKD come from the germline V gene. With 6 bases removed from V and 6 bases from J, the gap between germline ends came to 24 bases. CDR3 nucleotides: TGTGCCATCAGGCAGCCCCCCGGGGGTGTGGGGACCGAGCAGTACTTC. Translation: CAIRQPPGGVGTEQYF.

In its sample, this clone was seen a few times. The chain uses TRBV2 and TRBJ1-6; no clear D gene. Germline V lookup: CDR1 SNHLY, CDR2 FYNNEI. Trimming shortened V by 9 bases and J by 5 bases, and 11 bases separated the two germline ends. The CDR3 runs to 13 residues. In DNA form, the CDR3 reads TGTGCCAGTGCCCTGGAAAATAATTCACCCCTCCACTTT. It specifies CASALENNSPLHF.

Only a few counts were recorded for this clone. The J gene is TRBJ2-5, the V gene TRBV20-1; 8 nucleotides match TRBD2. Trimming removed 3 bases from V and 1 base from J; junction bases left unmatched: 4. CDR3 length: 14 residues. Germline CDR1 is DFQATT and CDR2 is SNEGSKA (reference sequence). The CDR3 region is CSASVRGVQETQYF. The CDR3 DNA follows: TGCAGTGCTAGTGTGCGGGGGGTCCAAGAGACCCAGTACTTC.

The rearrangement joins TRBV6-4 to TRBJ1-1, with 7 bases matching TRBD1. The CDR3 covers 13 residues. The V segment lost 2 bases and the J segment 4 bases; nucleotides outside the gene matches: 1. The germline V gene has CDR1 MRHNA and CDR2 SNTAGT. This CDR3 is CASSDQGGTEAFF. The CDR3 nucleotides are TGTGCCAGCAGTGACCAGGGGGGCACTGAAGCTTTCTTT.

In DNA, the CDR3 is TGTGCCAGCAGTGGGGACTATAATTCACCCCTCCACTTT. Its protein is CASSGDYNSPLHF. V is TRBV2 and J is TRBJ1-6; D remains unclear. The CDR3 totals 13 residues. Trimming took off 4 bases at V and 3 bases at J, with 4 bases between the two ends. Germline V gene lookup returns CDR1 SNHLY and CDR2 FYNNEI.

This chain's CDR3 is CASSQVLGLYEQYF. The CDR3 region has the DNA TGTGCCAGCAGCCAAGTCCTGGGACTTTACGAGCAGTACTTC. The genes are TRBV4-2 and TRBJ2-7, with a weak D call TRBD2 (6 bases). This CDR3 contains 14 residues. Germline CDR1 is LGHNA and CDR2 is YNFKEQ. Trimming took 1 base from V and 4 from J, leaving 11 bases between them.

This clone turned up a few times. The genes are TRBV19 and TRBJ2-5, with TRBD2 identical over 8 bases. Trimming removed 3 bases from V and 0 bases from J; junction bases left unmatched: 9. Germline assignment: CDR1 LNHDA and CDR2 SQIVND (reference sequence). The CDR3 contains 17 residues. CDR3 DNA sequence: TGTGCCAGTAGTATCGACCGGGGGGGGGAGTACCAAGAGACCCAGTACTTC. Translated, it gives CASSIDRGGEYQETQYF. The whole variable domain, filled in from reference TRBV19 and TRBJ2-5, reads DGGITQSPKYLFRKEGQNVTLSCEQNLNHDAMYWYRQDPGQGLRLIYYSQIVNDFQKGDIAEGYSVSREKKESFPLTVTSAQKNPTAFYLCASSIDRGGEYQETQYFGPGTRLLVL.

This clone appeared once. The chain recombines TRBV6-5 with TRBJ1-2; no clear D gene. The CDR3 has 13 amino acids. Per the germline V gene, CDR1 is MNHEY and CDR2 is SVGAGI. Trimming took 5 bases from V and 2 from J, leaving 9 bases between them. DNA of the CDR3: TGTGCCAGCAGTACAATAGCCAACTATGGCTACACCTTC. Protein: CASSTIANYGYTF.

This clone showed up just a few times. The genes are TRBV30 and TRBJ2-2; TRBD1 matches at 7 bases. The V gene end was trimmed by 3 bases and the J gene end by 1 base; junction bases not matched to a gene: 2. The CDR3 length is 14 residues. CDR1 and CDR2 (germline): GTSNPN, SVGIG (reference sequence). The CDR3, as DNA: TGTGCCTGGAGGGGACAGTGGAACACCGGGGAGCTGTTTTTT. As protein: CAWRGQWNTGELFF.

The chain is built from TRBV10-2 and TRBJ2-7, with 9 nucleotides matching TRBD1. V dropped 6 bases and J dropped 5; count of bases not matched to a gene: 8. Germline CDR1 is WSHSY and CDR2 is SAAADI. This CDR3 is 14 amino acids long. CDR3 region: CASRRQGGGHEQYF. The DNA of the CDR3 is TGCGCCAGCAGGAGACAGGGGGGGGGCCACGAGCAGTACTTC.

This sequence joins TRBV18 and TRBJ2-2, with 8 bases matching TRBD1. Trimming at V came to 5 bases and at J to 4 bases, leaving 9 bases not matched to a gene. CDR1 is KGHSH, CDR2 LQKENI, per germline. The length of the CDR3 is 16 residues. The CDR3: CASSRSAGGGTGELFF. CDR3 in DNA: TGTGCCAGCTCAAGGAGCGCAGGGGGCGGCACCGGGGAGCTGTTTTTT.

The chain joins TRBV5-6 to TRBJ2-5; 10 positions agree with TRBD2. Germline V gives CDR1 SGHDT, CDR2 YYEEEE. The junction had 2 bases not matched to a gene; V was cut back by 2 bases and J by 4 bases. The CDR3 is 14 amino acids. CDR3 residues: CASSLTSGAETQYF. The DNA for the CDR3 is TGTGCCAGCAGCTTAACTAGCGGGGCAGAGACCCAGTACTTC.

This clone was counted only a few times. The chain joins TRBV19 to TRBJ2-1; the D call may be TRBD1 or TRBD2 (5 bases each). Germline V CDR1 and CDR2: LNHDA, SQIVND (reference sequence). This CDR3 comprises 12 residues. The ends were cut back, 10 bases at V and 8 bases at J, with 15 bases in the middle. CDR3 coding DNA: TGTGCCACCTCCGTGAGGGGCCATGAGCAGTTCTTC. It yields the protein CATSVRGHEQFF. Variable domain in full (rest from reference TRBV19 and TRBJ2-1): DGGITQSPKYLFRKEGQNVTLSCEQNLNHDAMYWYRQDPGQGLRLIYYSQIVNDFQKGDIAEGYSVSREKKESFPLTVTSAQKNPTAFYLCATSVRGHEQFFGPGTRLTVL.

The chain is built from TRBV5-4 and TRBJ2-3, with D hard to call. Germline values: CDR1 SGHNT, CDR2 YYREEE (reference sequence). V was trimmed by 6 bases and J by 4 bases, leaving 9 bases between them. This CDR3 contains 12 residues. The CDR3 region has the DNA TGTGCCAGCACTAGACCCCCAGATACGCAGTATTTT. Translating gives CASTRPPDTQYF.

The rearrangement links TRBV6-6 to TRBJ2-7; no clear D. Trimming pared 2 bases from V and 6 bases from J, leaving 11 bases between. The CDR3 is made up of 13 amino acids. CDR1 and CDR2 (germline): MNHNY, SVGAGI (reference sequence). CDR3 sequence reads: CASSYGSGREQYF. CDR3 nucleotides: TGTGCCAGCAGTTACGGATCTGGGCGCGAGCAGTACTTC.

This chain uses TRBV5-1 with TRBJ1-1; 11 positions match TRBD1. Germline-derived CDR1 and CDR2 are SGHRS and YFSETQ. J was trimmed by 0 bases and V by 1 base; bases with no gene match: 2. This CDR3 region has 16 residues. The CDR3 protein is CASSLWDRGMNTEAFF. Written as DNA, the CDR3 is TGCGCCAGCAGCTTGTGGGACAGGGGGATGAACACTGAAGCTTTCTTT.

The CDR3 DNA follows: TGCGCCAGCAGCCCGCTGGACGGCTGGAGCTCTGGAAACACCATATATTTT. Its protein product is CASSPLDGWSSGNTIYF. The J gene is TRBJ1-3, the V gene TRBV5-1; D unresolved. Germline V lookup: CDR1 SGHRS, CDR2 YFSETQ. The CDR3 consists of 17 residues. V lost 4 bases and J lost 0, with 17 bases in between.

DNA for the CDR3: TGTGCCAGCAGTTATAGAGGCATTCAGTACTTC. Translating gives CASSYRGIQYF. The rearrangement uses TRBV12-3 or TRBV12-4 and TRBJ2-4, with D hard to call. V lost 4 bases and J lost 9, with 7 bases in between. The CDR3 sequence is 11 residues long.

This rearrangement joins TRBV12-3 or TRBV12-4 to TRBJ1-6; possible D gene TRBD1, 6 bases. The CDR3 loop spans 13 amino acids. V dropped 4 bases and J dropped 8 bases, with 9 bases sitting between them. The CDR3 reads CASSWGLDSPLHF. Here the CDR3 DNA reads TGTGCCAGCAGTTGGGGGCTCGATTCACCCCTCCACTTT.

V is TRBV10-3 and J is TRBJ2-5; a possible D gene is TRBD2 (5 bases). Germline CDR1 reads ENHRY; CDR2 reads SYGVKD. The length of the CDR3 is 15 residues. V lost 4 bases and J lost 0, with 12 bases in between. The DNA for the CDR3 is TGTGCCATCAGTGTTCGGGGATGGTACCAAGAGACCCAGTACTTC. Encoded protein: CAISVRGWYQETQYF.

This chain links TRBV9 with TRBJ2-1; 10 positions match TRBD2. The ends lost 0 bases at V and 8 bases at J; junction bases unmatched: 5. The CDR3 spans 15 residues. Germline CDR1 and CDR2: SGDLS and YYNGEE. CDR3 sequence: CASSVVASGSDEQFF. The CDR3 DNA follows: TGTGCCAGCAGCGTAGTTGCTAGCGGGAGCGATGAGCAGTTCTTC.

The chain combines TRBV7-2 with TRBJ1-4; D is undetermined. The V gene's germline CDR1 is SGHTA and CDR2 FQGNSA. V lost 2 bases to trimming and J lost 6 bases, with 1 base between them. The CDR3 covers 11 residues. The CDR3, as DNA: TGTGCCAGCAGCTTATATGAAAAACTGTTTTTT. This translates into CASSLYEKLFF.

This clone was seen more than once but under ten times. This sequence joins TRBV5-4 and TRBJ2-5; TRBD1 matches at 12 bases. Germline assignment: CDR1 SGHNT and CDR2 YYREEE (reference sequence). V lost 4 bases, J lost 2 bases, and 6 bases stayed unmatched. The CDR3 length is 16 residues. CDR3 bases: TGTGCCAGCAGCAGAGGGACAGGGGGCAGTCAAGAGACCCAGTACTTC. Its translation: CASSRGTGGSQETQYF.

The count of this clone is one. The chain recombines TRBV7-2 with TRBJ1-1; possibly TRBD1 for D (6 bases). Per germline, CDR1 SGHTA and CDR2 FQGNSA. The V end lost 2 bases, the J end lost 0 bases, and 10 bases lay between the germline ends. The length of the CDR3 is 15 residues. The CDR3 nucleotides read TGTGCCAGCAGCTTATGGACAGTTATGAACACTGAAGCTTTCTTT. As protein: CASSLWTVMNTEAFF.